Each of the 25 T cell receptor beta chains below was sequenced from the same sample in a study of T cell changes during pregnancy in multiple sclerosis. Data came from immunoSEQ multiplex PCR; TCRdb stores just in-frame clones and leaves some out. Of 42,000 or so clones listed, approximately 94% are singletons. The starting material was CD4+ T cells from peripheral blood mononuclear cells, obtained after pregnancy. Every receptor here comes from a female donor with multiple sclerosis, enrolled in a pregnancy study.

The V call is TRBV7-8, the J call TRBJ1-2; TRBD1 might be the D (6 bases). With 7 bases removed from V and 2 bases from J, the gap between germline ends came to 14 bases. CDR1 and CDR2 (germline): SGHVS, FQNEAQ. The CDR3 runs 14 residues. Written as DNA, the CDR3 is TGTGCCAGCAAGACAGAGGGGGGGAACTATGGCTACACCTTC. As protein: CASKTEGGNYGYTF.

J is TRBJ2-5 and V is TRBV2; no definite D call. V was cut by 2 bases and J by 2 bases, with 9 bases left in between. Germline V gene sequence: CDR1 SNHLY, CDR2 FYNNEI. This CDR3 comprises 14 residues. The CDR3: CASSESSLQETQYF. The CDR3, as DNA: TGTGCCAGCAGTGAATCCTCCCTACAAGAGACCCAGTACTTC.

The chain uses TRBV4-1 and TRBJ2-3, with TRBD2 matching 7 bases. This CDR3 has 15 amino acids. CDR1 is MGHRA and CDR2 is YSYEKL in the germline V gene. V lost 2 bases to trimming and J lost 0 bases; unmatched junction nucleotides: 2. The CDR3 DNA follows: TGCGCCAGCAGCCAACTAGCGGCGAGCACAGATACGCAGTATTTT. Its translation is CASSQLAASTDTQYF.

The chain has TRBV16 and TRBJ2-1, with D tentatively TRBD1 (6 bases). Trimming shortened V by 3 bases and J by 4 bases, and 16 bases separated the two germline ends. The V gene's germline CDR1 is KGHSY and CDR2 FQNENV. The CDR3 loop spans 16 amino acids. This chain's CDR3 is CASSQGLTGSYNEQFF. CDR3 DNA: TGTGCCAGCAGCCAGGGGCTGACAGGTAGTTACAATGAGCAGTTCTTC.

V and J are TRBV30 and TRBJ1-2; 7 bases map to TRBD1. With 4 bases clipped from V and 7 bases from J, the junction kept 15 bases outside the gene matches. The CDR3 spans 15 residues. The V gene's germline CDR1 is GTSNPN and CDR2 SVGIG (reference sequence). The CDR3 region is CAWTVGLPGQRGYTF. CDR3 coding DNA: TGTGCCTGGACCGTTGGATTGCCGGGACAGCGTGGCTACACCTTC.

V is TRBV7-3 and J is TRBJ2-1, with 12 bases matching TRBD1. Per germline, CDR1 SGHTA and CDR2 FQGTGA. Unmatched junction bases numbered 8, after V lost 5 bases and J lost 9 bases. This CDR3 has 15 residues. CDR3 in amino acids: CASSTGGQGAGEQFF. CDR3 DNA sequence: TGTGCCAGCAGCACCGGGGGACAGGGGGCCGGTGAGCAGTTCTTC.

This clone was detected only once. V gene TRBV5-6 combines with J gene TRBJ1-5; D unclear. Germline V lookup: CDR1 SGHDT, CDR2 YYEEEE. Trimming took 3 bases from V and 5 from J, leaving 18 bases between them. The CDR3 is 16 residues long. The CDR3 sequence: CASSSGWRVYHQPQHF. The CDR3 DNA follows: TGTGCCAGCAGCTCCGGGTGGAGGGTCTACCATCAGCCCCAGCATTTT.

This chain uses TRBV19 with TRBJ2-5, with TRBD2 matching over 8 bases. In germline, CDR1 is LNHDA, CDR2 SQIVND (reference sequence). This CDR3 is 14 amino acids long. The V gene end was trimmed by 5 bases and the J gene end by 3 bases; junction bases not matched to a gene: 5. The CDR3 protein is CASSPAGGKETQYF. The DNA of the CDR3 is TGTGCCAGTAGTCCGGCGGGGGGAAAAGAGACCCAGTACTTC.

The rearrangement links TRBV5-1 to TRBJ1-1; the match to TRBD1 covers 9 bases. The J segment lost 6 bases and the V segment lost 4 bases, leaving 7 bases of the junction unmatched. CDR3 length equals 14 residues. Germline V lookup: CDR1 SGHRS, CDR2 YFSETQ. CDR3 sequence (DNA): TGCGCCAGCAGCCCCCGACAGGGGGTCTCTGAAGCTTTCTTT. Encoded protein: CASSPRQGVSEAFF.

The gene calls are TRBV4-1 and TRBJ2-1; D perhaps matches TRBD2 (7 bases). Per the germline V gene, CDR1 is MGHRA and CDR2 is YSYEKL. Trimming shortened V by 3 bases and J by 0 bases, and 18 bases separated the two germline ends. The CDR3 loop spans 18 amino acids. The DNA for the CDR3 is TGCGCCAGCAGCCAGGGGGGGGTTAAGGGGGGCTCCTACAATGAGCAGTTCTTC. Its protein product is CASSQGGVKGGSYNEQFF.

The CDR3 spells CASSHSGGGGELFF. The CDR3 DNA follows: TGTGCCAGCAGCCATAGCGGGGGGGGCGGGGAGCTGTTTTTT. The chain recombines TRBV7-2 with TRBJ2-2, with 11 bases fitting TRBD2. The germline CDR1 and CDR2 sequences are SGHTA and FQGNSA. J was trimmed by 7 bases and V by 5 bases; bases with no gene match: 3. The CDR3 consists of 14 residues.

This chain joins TRBV5-1 and TRBJ1-2; 7 positions match TRBD1. Germline values: CDR1 SGHRS, CDR2 YFSETQ. There are 15 residues in the CDR3. J gave up 4 bases and V 4 bases, and 10 bases lay outside the gene matches. The CDR3 spells CASSPDGTEAYGYTF. The CDR3 DNA is TGCGCCAGCAGCCCGGACGGGACAGAAGCCTATGGCTACACCTTC.

This sequence joins TRBV5-8 and TRBJ1-1; D is ambiguous. CDR1 and CDR2 from the germline V gene are SGHTS and YDEGEE. The CDR3 has 13 residues. Trimming pared 3 bases from V and 3 bases from J, leaving 9 bases between. The DNA for the CDR3 is TGTGCCAGCAGCTCCCGACATGACACTGAAGCTTTCTTT. Translated, it gives CASSSRHDTEAFF. The full variable domain, in which reference TRBV5-8 and TRBJ1-1 provide the parts outside the CDR3, is EAGVTQSPTHLIKTRGQQATLRCSPISGHTSVYWYQQALGLGLQFLLWYDEGEERNRGNFPPRFSGRQFPNYSSELNVNALELEDSALYLCASSSRHDTEAFFGQGTRLTVV.

The V and J genes are TRBV5-1 and TRBJ2-5; maybe TRBD2 (6 bases). CDR1 and CDR2 (germline): SGHRS, YFSETQ. V gave up 3 bases and J gave up 2 bases, with 8 bases separating them. CDR3 length: 13 amino acids. CDR3 sequence: CASSSTRQETQYF. The CDR3 coding sequence is TGCGCCAGCAGCTCGACTAGGCAAGAGACCCAGTACTTC.

DNA of the CDR3: TGTGCCAGCATGGGACAGGGTCAGCCCCAGCATTTT. This sequence encodes CASMGQGQPQHF. This chain uses TRBV2 with TRBJ1-5; 9 bases match TRBD1. Per the germline V gene, CDR1 is SNHLY and CDR2 is FYNNEI. The length of the CDR3 is 12 residues. The trim removed 7 bases at V and 6 bases at J, leaving 1 base unmatched.

In its sample, this clone was seen a few times. V is TRBV13 and J is TRBJ2-1; 7 nucleotides match TRBD2. Germline V CDR1 and CDR2: PRHDT, FYEKMQ (reference sequence). V lost 8 bases and J lost 5; bases outside the gene matches: 3. The CDR3 consists of 12 residues. Written as DNA, the CDR3 is TGTGCCAGCGGGGGGGGAAACAATGAGCAGTTCTTC. It specifies CASGGGNNEQFF.

This clone was counted a single time. This rearrangement joins TRBV29-1 to TRBJ2-7; D unclear. CDR3 size: 11 residues. The germline V and J ends were trimmed by 5 bases and 0 bases, with 5 bases remaining between them. Per germline, CDR1 SQVTM and CDR2 ANQGSEA. This CDR3 reads CSVLSSYEQYF. DNA of the CDR3: TGCAGCGTTTTGAGCTCCTACGAGCAGTACTTC.

A note on this clone: At one end the junction does not follow the germline gene, possibly because of a read error. The V call is TRBV4-1, the J call TRBJ1-5; no clear D. Germline values: CDR1 MGHRA, CDR2 YSYEKL. This CDR3 contains 14 residues. The DNA for the CDR3 is TGCGCCAGCAGCCAAGATTGGAGCAGTCAGCCCCAGCATTTT. Amino acids: CASSQDWSSQPQHF.

V and J are TRBV10-3 and TRBJ2-5; D gene ambiguous. The ends were cut back, 4 bases at V and 6 bases at J, with 9 bases in the middle. CDR3 length: 12 amino acids. The germline V gene encodes CDR1 ENHRY and CDR2 SYGVKD. The CDR3 here is CAISGLEKTQYF. Written as DNA, the CDR3 is TGTGCCATCAGTGGACTCGAAAAGACCCAGTACTTC.

The chain links TRBV7-3 to TRBJ2-1, with D perhaps matching TRBD2 (7 bases). Germline V gene data show CDR1 as SGHTA and CDR2 as FQGTGA. The CDR3 length is 16 residues. The V gene lost 0 bases and the J gene lost 2 bases, with 11 bases spanning the gap. The CDR3 here is CASSLTGGGAYNEQFF. In nucleotides, the CDR3 is TGTGCCAGCAGCTTAACAGGGGGGGGAGCCTACAATGAGCAGTTCTTC.

This clone was recorded once. This chain joins TRBV6-6 and TRBJ1-4; D is uncertain. The V end was cut by 6 bases, the J end by 8 bases, with 19 bases between. In germline, CDR1 is MNHNY, CDR2 SVGAGI (reference sequence). The CDR3 runs to 15 residues. This CDR3 reads CASSRIGVPNEKLFF. For the CDR3, the DNA is TGTGCCAGCAGCCGTATCGGGGTCCCGAACGAAAAACTGTTTTTT.

The V gene is TRBV5-6, the J gene TRBJ1-6; 8 positions agree with TRBD1. The CDR3 length is 15 residues. With 5 bases clipped from V and 7 bases from J, the junction kept 8 bases outside the gene matches. Per the germline V gene, CDR1 is SGHDT and CDR2 is YYEEEE. CDR3: CASSLAGTGNSPLHF. The DNA for the CDR3 is TGTGCCAGCAGTTTAGCCGGGACAGGAAATTCACCCCTCCACTTT.

The chain employs TRBV5-1 and TRBJ2-3, with 7 bases that match TRBD1. The ends lost 5 bases at V and 3 bases at J; junction bases unmatched: 6. The germline gives CDR1 SGHRS, CDR2 YFSETQ. The CDR3 spans 14 residues. The CDR3 bases are TGCGCCAGCAGGCAAGGGGGCGGAACAGATACGCAGTATTTT. Amino acids: CASRQGGGTDTQYF.

The rearrangement joins TRBV5-5 to TRBJ2-3, with TRBD2 matching over 8 bases. Trimming at V came to 0 bases and at J to 2 bases, leaving 8 bases not matched to a gene. The germline V gene encodes CDR1 SGHKS and CDR2 YYEKEE (reference sequence). The CDR3 extends over 17 amino acids. The CDR3 loop is CASSLAGGGILTDTQYF. The DNA for the CDR3 is TGTGCCAGCAGCTTGGCCGGCGGGGGGATACTCACAGATACGCAGTATTTT.

This chain uses TRBV29-1 with TRBJ2-1, with D maybe TRBD2 (5 bases). This CDR3 is built from 11 residues. Germline V CDR1 and CDR2: SQVTM, ANQGSEA. CDR3 in DNA: TGCAGTGTCGGGACCTACAATGAGCAGTTCTTC. This encodes CSVGTYNEQFF.